Shown below are 5 T cell receptor beta chains from a single sample sequenced in a study of cytomegalovirus exposure and HLA in healthy donors. PCR employed 60 Vbeta and 13 Jbeta primers. Sequencing was performed with immunoSEQ multiplex PCR; in TCRdb, only in-frame clones are kept and a portion is missing. The sample yields tens of thousands of clones, about 68% seen once. Sequenced sample: PBMCs. All receptors derive from a woman aged 50 to 60 in good health and CMV-seropositive.

The chain has TRBV30 and TRBJ1-6, with TRBD1 identical over 8 bases. CDR1 is GTSNPN, CDR2 SVGIG, per germline (reference sequence). The J segment lost 8 bases and the V segment lost 7 bases, leaving 7 bases of the junction unmatched. The CDR3 contains 13 residues. CDR3 DNA: TGTGCCTCCGGACAGGGAAGTCATTCACCCCTCCACTTT. Residues: CASGQGSHSPLHF.

The chain joins TRBV10-1 to TRBJ2-3; D possibly corresponds to TRBD2 (5 bases). This CDR3 contains 16 residues. V gave up 0 bases and J gave up 3 bases, with 13 bases separating them. The germline gives CDR1 WNHNN, CDR2 SYGVQD (reference sequence). CDR3 protein: CASSESQADGTDTQYF. The CDR3 coding sequence is TGCGCCAGCAGTGAGTCCCAAGCGGACGGTACAGATACGCAGTATTTT.

The chain combines TRBV6-1 with TRBJ2-2; D unclear. The germline V gene encodes CDR1 MNHNS and CDR2 SASEGT. V was shortened by 0 bases and J by 6 bases, with 11 bases between the two germline ends. The CDR3 has 15 amino acids. CDR3 in amino acids: CASSEAHWSPGELFF. CDR3 nucleotides: TGTGCCAGCAGTGAAGCGCACTGGTCCCCCGGGGAGCTGTTTTTT.

This clone was seen a handful of times. This rearrangement joins TRBV6-6 to TRBJ2-7; tentative D call: TRBD2 (7 bases). Germline assignment: CDR1 MNHNY and CDR2 SVGAGI (reference sequence). V lost 2 bases and J 3 bases, leaving 14 bases between the germline ends. The CDR3 extends over 15 amino acids. CDR3 loop: CASSYLAEQGYEQYV. The DNA of the CDR3 is TGTGCCAGCAGTTACCTAGCGGAACAGGGCTACGAGCAGTACGTC.

This chain joins TRBV13 and TRBJ1-1; D gene ambiguous. The CDR3 totals 15 residues. Trimming took 2 bases from V and 1 from J, leaving 11 bases between them. The germline CDR1 and CDR2 sequences are PRHDT and FYEKMQ (reference sequence). The CDR3 coding sequence is TGTGCCAGCAGCTTAAGCGAGGGCTCGAACACTGAAGCTTTCTTT. This encodes CASSLSEGSNTEAFF.